Listed here are 25 T cell receptor gamma chains from one sample, sequenced in a study of gamma-delta T cells after stem cell transplantation. TCRdb used CATT to re-call clones from the RT-PCR reads. The sample contains 3,000 to 4,000 gamma-chain clones, nearly 5% of which appear only once. Sequencing was performed on gamma-delta T cells. Source of these receptors: a human donor. It is not recorded whose cells these are; they may come from a transplant donor.

The CDR3 DNA reads TGTGCCTTGTGGGAGAAAAGTGAGTTGGGCAAAAAAATCAAGGTATTT. This sequence encodes CALWEKSELGKKIKVF. The rearrangement links TRGV9 to TRGJP. Germline V lookup: CDR1 GITISATS, CDR2 ISYDGTV (reference sequence). The CDR3 has 16 amino acids. Trimming removed 3 bases from V and 7 bases from J; junction bases left unmatched: 6.

This clone is termed medium-sized. Given a much more abundant clone one base away, this may be a read error. The identical CDR3 is also encoded by other nucleotide sequences in the sample. The rearrangement joins TRGV9 to TRGJP. The J segment lost 4 bases and the V segment lost 2 bases, leaving 2 bases of the junction unmatched. Looked up from germline, CDR1 is GITISATS and CDR2 is ISYDGTV (reference sequence). The CDR3 length is 16 residues. CDR3 DNA sequence: TGTGCCTTGTGGGAGGCACAAGAGTTGGGCAAAAAAATCAAGGTATTT. It is translated as CALWEAQELGKKIKVF.

This clone turned up a few times. The protein held in TCRdb is that of a much larger clone and does not match this DNA's translation at residue 14, likely because of a read error; the protein shown is translated from the DNA. The rearrangement joins TRGV9 to TRGJP. Germline CDR1 reads GITISATS; CDR2 reads ISYDGTV (reference sequence). The CDR3 is 16 residues long. This CDR3 is CALWTSQQLGKKIRVF. The CDR3 DNA follows: TGTGCCTTGTGGACGTCTCAGCAGTTGGGCAAAAAAATCAGGGTATTT.

Turning to this clone: Distinct nucleotide sequences in the sample also encode this CDR3. V is TRGV9 and J is TRGJ1 or TRGJ2. The CDR3 is 11 residues long. The germline V gene encodes CDR1 GITISATS and CDR2 ISYDGTV (reference sequence). V gave up 2 bases and J gave up 9 bases; unmatched junction bases: 4. CDR3 bases: TGTGCCTTGTGGGAGGGAAGTAAGAAACTCTTT. It is translated as CALWEGSKKLF.

As concerns this clone: Given a far larger clone just one base away, this is likely a sequencing read error. The sample has other DNA sequences that encode this CDR3 too. The V gene is TRGV9, the J gene TRGJ1 or TRGJ2. The CDR3 is 11 residues long. Germline CDR1 reads GITISATS; CDR2 reads ISYDGTV (reference sequence). In DNA, the CDR3 is TGTGCCTTGTGGGAGGGCTATAAGAAGCTCTTT. Its translation: CALWEGYKKLF.

The chain employs TRGV9 and TRGJ1 or TRGJ2. CDR3 length equals 13 residues. J lost 10 bases, V lost 3 bases, and 12 bases had no gene match. Germline V gene sequence: CDR1 GITISATS, CDR2 ISYDGTV (reference sequence). DNA of the CDR3: TGTGCCTTGTGGGAGAATTCCCCCAAGAAGAAACTCTTT. This gives the protein CALWENSPKKKLF.

This sequence joins TRGV8 and TRGJ1 or TRGJ2. This CDR3 is built from 14 residues. V was pared by 3 bases and J by 7 bases, with 12 bases of the junction left unmatched. The germline gives CDR1 VENAVY, CDR2 YDSYNSRV. CDR3: CATWDEGDWYKKLF. The CDR3 DNA is TGTGCCACCTGGGATGAGGGGGACTGGTATAAGAAACTCTTT.

The chain employs TRGV9 and TRGJP. The J segment lost 4 bases and the V segment lost 5 bases, leaving 5 bases of the junction unmatched. CDR1 GITISATS and CDR2 ISYDGTV come from the germline V gene (reference sequence). The length of the CDR3 is 16 residues. The CDR3 DNA sequence: TGTGCCTTGTGGGTGATACAAGAGTTGGGCAAAAAAATCAAGGTATTT. This codes for CALWVIQELGKKIKVF.

By its share, this clone is medium-sized (0.01 to 0.1%). Additional DNA sequences in this sample encode the identical CDR3. The chain carries TRGV9 and TRGJP. Trimming cost V 2 bases and J 4 bases; bases outside gene matches: 2. Germline loops: CDR1 GITISATS, CDR2 ISYDGTV (reference sequence). The CDR3 is made up of 16 amino acids. CDR3 nucleotides: TGTGCCTTGTGGGAGGGACAAGAGTTGGGCAAAAAAATCAAGGTATTT. Protein product: CALWEGQELGKKIKVF.

This clone was detected once. The rearrangement uses TRGV9 and TRGJ1 or TRGJ2. There are 15 residues in the CDR3. Germline V gene sequence: CDR1 GITISATS, CDR2 ISYDGTV (reference sequence). V trimming: 3 bases; J trimming: 2 bases; junction bases outside the gene matches: 10. The CDR3, as DNA: TGTGCCTTGTGGGAGCCACGCGAGGATTATTATAAGAAACTCTTT. Protein sequence: CALWEPREDYYKKLF.

By proportion, this clone is large. The V call is TRGV8, the J call TRGJ1 or TRGJ2. The V gene end was trimmed by 2 bases and the J gene end by 0 bases; junction bases not matched to a gene: 4. The CDR3 is 14 residues long. From germline, CDR1 is VENAVY and CDR2 YDSYNSRV. DNA of the CDR3: TGTGCCACCTGGGATAAGGCGAATTATTATAAGAAACTCTTT. Its protein product is CATWDKANYYKKLF.

In the case of this clone: At one boundary the junction diverges from the germline segment, which might be a read error. The same CDR3 arises from other DNA sequences in this sample as well. The rearrangement uses TRGV9 and TRGJP. Germline CDR1 and CDR2: GITISATS and ISYDGTV (reference sequence). This CDR3 spans 16 amino acids. This CDR3 reads CALWEAGELGKKIKVF. CDR3 coding DNA: TGTGCCTTGTGGGAGGCGGGTGAGTTGGGCAAAAAGATCAAGGTATTT.

This clone showed up just a few times. The V gene is TRGV9, the J gene TRGJ1 or TRGJ2. The CDR3 contains 12 residues. From germline, CDR1 is GITISATS and CDR2 ISYDGTV (reference sequence). V gave up 8 bases and J gave up 0 bases; unmatched junction bases: 4. The CDR3 here is CALSRNYYKKLF. The CDR3 DNA reads as TGTGCCTTGTCCCGGAATTATTATAAGAAACTCTTT.

This clone is judged large. Other DNA sequences in the same sample also yield this CDR3. The chain has TRGV9 and TRGJP. V was clipped by 0 bases and J by 6 bases; unmatched bases: 2. The germline V gene has CDR1 GITISATS and CDR2 ISYDGTV (reference sequence). The CDR3 is made up of 16 amino acids. The CDR3 loop is CALWEVRELGKKIKVF. DNA for the CDR3: TGTGCCTTGTGGGAGGTGCGAGAGTTGGGCAAAAAAATCAAGGTATTT.

This clone came up a few times. The CDR3 sequence is CALWAGRFKIF. CDR3 DNA sequence: TGTGCCTTGTGGGCGGGGCGGTTCAAGATATTT. This chain links TRGV9 with TRGJP1. V was pared by 5 bases and J by 12 bases, with 6 bases of the junction left unmatched. This CDR3 is built from 11 residues. Germline V gives CDR1 GITISATS, CDR2 ISYDGTV (reference sequence).

About this clone itself: Relative to the germline gene, one junction end is altered; a read error may explain this. The rearrangement uses TRGV9 and TRGJ1 or TRGJ2. CDR1 and CDR2 from the germline V gene are GITISATS and ISYDGTV (reference sequence). This CDR3 is built from 11 residues. In DNA, the CDR3 is TGTGCCTCGTGGGAGCAACATAAGAAACTCTTT. Translation gives CASWEQHKKLF.

By share, this clone ranks as medium-sized. This CDR3 is also generated by other DNA sequences in the sample. V is TRGV9 and J is TRGJP. The CDR3 extends over 15 amino acids. Germline loops: CDR1 GITISATS, CDR2 ISYDGTV (reference sequence). J was trimmed by 4 bases and V by 4 bases; bases with no gene match: 1. CDR3 sequence: CALWDQELGKKIKVF. As DNA, the CDR3 is TGTGCCTTGTGGGATCAAGAGTTGGGCAAAAAAATCAAGGTATTT.

The V gene is TRGV9, the J gene TRGJP. The J segment lost 9 bases and the V segment lost 2 bases, leaving 10 bases of the junction unmatched. Germline loops: CDR1 GITISATS, CDR2 ISYDGTV (reference sequence). CDR3 length: 17 amino acids. In DNA form, the CDR3 reads TGTGCCTTGTGGGAGGCGCCAAGCGTGTTGGGCAAAAAAATCAAGGTATTT. It translates to CALWEAPSVLGKKIKVF.

The genes are TRGV9 and TRGJP1. Trimming took 0 bases from V and 2 from J; bases not matched to a gene: 3. The CDR3 has 15 amino acids. Germline V gene sequence: CDR1 GITISATS, CDR2 ISYDGTV (reference sequence). CDR3 protein: CALWEVQTTGWFKIF. In DNA, the CDR3 is TGTGCCTTGTGGGAGGTGCAGACCACTGGTTGGTTCAAGATATTT.

This clone is medium-sized (0.01 to 0.1%) by share. This rearrangement joins TRGV8 to TRGJ1 or TRGJ2. CDR3 size: 12 residues. The trim removed 4 bases at V and 3 bases at J, leaving 3 bases unmatched. Germline V gene data show CDR1 as VENAVY and CDR2 as YDSYNSRV. CDR3 sequence (DNA): TGTGCCACCTGGGACCTTTATTATAAGAAACTCTTT. Its translation is CATWDLYYKKLF.

CDR3 DNA: TGTGCCTTGTGGGAGGTGCGCGATGGTCTTAAGGGGAAACTCTTT. It encodes CALWEVRDGLKGKLF. This rearrangement joins TRGV9 to TRGJ1 or TRGJ2. The V gene's germline CDR1 is GITISATS and CDR2 ISYDGTV (reference sequence). Trimming removed 0 bases from V and 12 bases from J; junction bases left unmatched: 17. This CDR3 region has 15 residues.

This clone was seen only a few times. The J gene is TRGJ1 or TRGJ2, the V gene TRGV2. Per the germline V gene, CDR1 is EGSNGY and CDR2 is YDSYNSKV. J was trimmed by 9 bases and V by 0 bases; bases with no gene match: 17. CDR3 length: 16 residues. CDR3 amino acids: CATWDGPFPGRFKKLF. In nucleotides, the CDR3 is TGTGCCACCTGGGACGGGCCGTTCCCTGGACGTTTTAAGAAACTCTTT.

This clone was observed a handful of times. The genes are TRGV8 and TRGJ1 or TRGJ2. V lost 6 bases and J lost 5; bases outside the gene matches: 7. The CDR3 is made up of 12 amino acids. The V gene's germline CDR1 is VENAVY and CDR2 YDSYNSRV. CDR3 amino acids: CATWNCHYKKLF. The CDR3 DNA sequence: TGTGCCACCTGGAATTGTCATTATAAGAAACTCTTT.

This clone rates as medium-sized. In the same sample, other DNA sequences code for this CDR3. This rearrangement joins TRGV9 to TRGJP. Germline V gene data show CDR1 as GITISATS and CDR2 as ISYDGTV (reference sequence). The CDR3 spans 17 residues. V lost 2 bases, J lost 4 bases, and 5 bases stayed unmatched. The CDR3 nucleotides read TGTGCCTTGTGGGAGGCAAGACAAGAGTTGGGCAAAAAAATCAAGGTATTT. Translated, it gives CALWEARQELGKKIKVF.

This clone showed up just a few times. Possible read error: a much larger clone is one base away. This chain connects TRGV9 to TRGJ1 or TRGJ2. Germline CDR1 reads GITISATS; CDR2 reads ISYDGTV (reference sequence). The CDR3 runs 14 residues. The CDR3, as DNA: TGTGCCCTGTGGGATCAAGTGGCTACACGTAAGAAACTCTTT. Residues: CALWDQVATRKKLF.